This T cell receptor (beta chain) was found in a study of Tregs in tolerant kidney transplant recipients. Regarding the study as a whole: The most relevant donor-specific Treg TCRbeta repertoire apparently came from expansion with activated donor B cells. Antigen-driven expansion was suggested because donor-specific Tregs expanded more than all Tregs in tolerant patients. No direct test of biological reproducibility was done here.

Unstimulated Tregs (CD4+CD25+CD127-) and CD4+CD25- non-Tregs were sorted from PBMCs. Libraries were prepared by immunoSEQ multiplex PCR; TCRdb keeps only in-frame clonotypes and omits some of them. Of about 83,000 clones detected, roughly 98% appear once; the ten largest clones hold over 0.45%. Points on this clone: Its antigen is undetermined.

The CDR3 runs 14 residues. V dropped 6 bases and J dropped 3; count of bases not matched to a gene: 6. Germline loops: CDR1 SGHRS, CDR2 YFSETQ. This chain connects TRBV5-1 to TRBJ2-7, with 10 bases aligning to TRBD2. This specimen was CD4+ T cells from blood, taken before the transplant. The sequence derives from a human donor who received a combined kidney and bone marrow transplant. The chain's CDR3 is CASTPGLAFYEQYF. In DNA form, the CDR3 reads TGCGCCAGCACCCCGGGACTAGCGTTCTACGAGCAGTACTTC.